These T cell receptor beta chains were read from a single sample in a study of cytomegalovirus exposure and HLA in healthy donors. Profiling relied on immunoSEQ multiplex PCR, and the TCRdb table lists in-frame clones only, not all of them. This sample yields 120,000 or so clones, of which roughly 88% are seen a single time; about 1.8% belongs to the top ten. The source material was PBMCs. These receptors were taken from a man aged 18-30 years in good health and CMV-seronegative. Both conserved end residues are part of each CDR3. The D gene is left open where the match is weak. A row's size may be missing; if present it is once, few, many or a size class.

clone_size j_call v_call d_call cdr3_aa cdr3_nt
few TRBJ2-7 TRBV4-2 TRBD1 CASSQEAGGVYEQYF TGTGCCAGCAGCCAAGAGGCAGGGGGCGTCTACGAGCAGTACTTC
. TRBJ2-7 TRBV7-9 . CASSPGGNRVGEQYF TGTGCCAGCAGCCCTGGAGGCAACAGGGTTGGCGAGCAGTACTTC
. TRBJ2-3 TRBV27 TRBD2 CASSLTSGPTDTQYF TGTGCCAGCAGTTTAACTAGCGGGCCCACAGATACGCAGTATTTT
. TRBJ2-5 TRBV4-1 TRBD2 CASSHLAGERQETQYF TGCGCCAGCAGCCATCTAGCGGGGGAGCGGCAAGAGACCCAGTACTTC
. TRBJ1-3 TRBV11-2 . CASSRITSGNTIYF TGTGCCAGCAGCCGGATCACTAGTGGAAACACCATATATTTT
. TRBJ1-5 TRBV28 TRBD1 CASSPHGQGVGNQPQHF TGTGCCAGCAGTCCGCATGGGCAGGGGGTCGGGAATCAGCCCCAGCATTTT
. TRBJ2-3 TRBV4-3 TRBD2 CASSQDRAGGLGTQYF TGCGCCAGCAGCCAAGATCGGGCGGGGGGGCTTGGTACGCAGTATTTT
once TRBJ1-3 TRBV19 . CASSPRAGHSGNTIYF TGTGCCAGTAGTCCCAGGGCAGGGCACTCTGGAAACACCATATATTTT
. TRBJ1-2 TRBV2 . CASSFQDTGTSLKRGYTF TGTGCCAGCAGTTTTCAAGACACCGGGACATCGCTTAAACGGGGCTACACCTTC
. TRBJ1-3 TRBV5-4 . CASSLDLAAGNTIYF TGTGCCAGCAGCTTGGACCTTGCGGCTGGAAACACCATATATTTT
. TRBJ2-1 TRBV19 . CASSIFEASYNEQFF TGTGCCAGTAGTATTTTCGAAGCAAGCTACAATGAGCAGTTCTTC
. TRBJ1-2 TRBV6-1 TRBD1 CASRIHRGLSDGYTF TGTGCCAGCCGTATCCACAGGGGGCTTTCGGATGGCTACACCTTC
. TRBJ1-4 TRBV2 TRBD1 CASSKQGAGNEKLFF TGTGCCAGCAGCAAACAGGGGGCTGGTAATGAAAAACTGTTTTTT
. TRBJ2-2 TRBV30 . CAWSAGNTGELFF TGTGCCTGGAGTGCGGGGAACACCGGGGAGCTGTTTTTT
few TRBJ2-3 TRBV5-4 . CASSFGGLTDTQYF TGTGCCAGCAGCTTCGGCGGGCTCACAGATACGCAGTATTTT
. TRBJ1-3 TRBV18 TRBD1 CASSPPGGADTIYF TGTGCCAGCTCGCCTCCAGGGGGCGCGGACACCATATATTTT
. TRBJ2-7 TRBV6-1 TRBD1 CASSPARGPYEQYF TGTGCCAGCAGTCCAGCAAGGGGGCCCTACGAGCAGTACTTC
. TRBJ1-6 TRBV27 . CASSPEYSNSPLHF TGTGCCAGCAGCCCGGAGTATAGTAATTCACCCCTCCACTTT
. TRBJ2-3 TRBV28 TRBD2 CASSSMTSGQTTDTQYF TGTGCCAGCAGTTCAATGACTAGCGGGCAAACTACAGATACGCAGTATTTT